A selection of T cell receptor beta chains follows, all from one sample in a study of shared clonotypes between healthy human individuals. Some clones are missing from TCRdb's copy, which holds only in-frame ones; the method was immunoSEQ multiplex PCR. The sample has roughly 2 million clones, less than 95% seen once; the top ten hold roughly 1%. The sample was naive CD8+ T cells sorted from blood. The receptor set was obtained from a man aged 18 to 30 in good health. The CDR3 runs from the conserved cysteine through the conserved F or W. D genes are given only for firm matches.

cdr3_aa: CASHGGGSYNEQFF
cdr3_length: 14
d_call: -
v_call: TRBV9
j_call: TRBJ2-1

cdr3_aa: CASSLVGTYNEQFF
cdr3_length: 14
d_call: -
v_call: TRBV11-2
j_call: TRBJ2-1

cdr3_aa: CASSLDGHPDQPQHF
cdr3_length: 15
d_call: -
v_call: TRBV5-1
j_call: TRBJ1-5

cdr3_aa: CASSFAGTSSSEQFF
cdr3_length: 15
d_call: TRBD2
v_call: TRBV9
j_call: TRBJ2-1

cdr3_aa: CASSTDRETIYDYGYTF
cdr3_length: 17
d_call: TRBD1
v_call: TRBV28
j_call: TRBJ1-2

cdr3_aa: CASSSRDASYEQYF
cdr3_length: 14
d_call: -
v_call: TRBV7-6
j_call: TRBJ2-7

cdr3_aa: CASSSERQGANYGYTF
cdr3_length: 16
d_call: TRBD1
v_call: TRBV5-1
j_call: TRBJ1-2

cdr3_aa: CASSQQGVSYEQYF
cdr3_length: 14
d_call: TRBD1
v_call: TRBV4-1
j_call: TRBJ2-7

cdr3_aa: CASSDRTGELFF
cdr3_length: 12
d_call: -
v_call: TRBV11-2
j_call: TRBJ2-2

cdr3_aa: CASSEGGPAEYF
cdr3_length: 12
d_call: -
v_call: TRBV2
j_call: TRBJ2-7

cdr3_aa: CASDRGADTQYF
cdr3_length: 12
d_call: TRBD1
v_call: TRBV30
j_call: TRBJ2-3

cdr3_aa: CASSVGTEAFF
cdr3_length: 11
d_call: -
v_call: TRBV6-6
j_call: TRBJ1-1

cdr3_aa: CASLGRRQETQYF
cdr3_length: 13
d_call: -
v_call: TRBV2
j_call: TRBJ2-5

cdr3_aa: CASSPGRGGSSYEQYF
cdr3_length: 16
d_call: -
v_call: TRBV5-6
j_call: TRBJ2-7

cdr3_aa: CASTTVGGFGNTGELFF
cdr3_length: 17
d_call: -
v_call: TRBV5-8
j_call: TRBJ2-2

cdr3_aa: CASSQDRVQETQYF
cdr3_length: 14
d_call: -
v_call: TRBV4-3
j_call: TRBJ2-5

cdr3_aa: CASSAGWGTEAFF
cdr3_length: 13
d_call: -
v_call: TRBV6-1
j_call: TRBJ1-1

cdr3_aa: CASSEGWSYEQYF
cdr3_length: 13
d_call: -
v_call: TRBV6-1
j_call: TRBJ2-7

cdr3_aa: CASSFGQLGYEQYF
cdr3_length: 14
d_call: -
v_call: TRBV6-1
j_call: TRBJ2-7

cdr3_aa: CASSYLPPGQETQYF
cdr3_length: 15
d_call: -
v_call: TRBV6-5
j_call: TRBJ2-5

cdr3_aa: CASSAGTGGSNGYTF
cdr3_length: 15
d_call: TRBD1
v_call: TRBV27
j_call: TRBJ1-2

cdr3_aa: CASSHESGGTQYF
cdr3_length: 13
d_call: TRBD1
v_call: TRBV5-8
j_call: TRBJ2-5

cdr3_aa: CASSMGFSRRGPYEQYF
cdr3_length: 17
d_call: -
v_call: TRBV19
j_call: TRBJ2-7

cdr3_aa: CASSTQTSGGTYEQYF
cdr3_length: 16
d_call: TRBD2
v_call: TRBV13
j_call: TRBJ2-7

cdr3_aa: CASSSRDRGLWNEQFF
cdr3_length: 16
d_call: TRBD1
v_call: TRBV6-5
j_call: TRBJ2-1

cdr3_aa: CASSPDSLISYEQYF
cdr3_length: 15
d_call: -
v_call: TRBV28
j_call: TRBJ2-7

cdr3_aa: CASSYPGVEETQYF
cdr3_length: 14
d_call: -
v_call: TRBV6-6
j_call: TRBJ2-5

cdr3_aa: CASSLDQYSNQPQHF
cdr3_length: 15
d_call: -
v_call: TRBV18
j_call: TRBJ1-5

cdr3_aa: CATSPQGFPAYEQYF
cdr3_length: 15
d_call: -
v_call: TRBV15
j_call: TRBJ2-7

cdr3_aa: CASSRLGGDYEQYF
cdr3_length: 14
d_call: -
v_call: TRBV4-3
j_call: TRBJ2-7

cdr3_aa: CASSITGHPGTDTQYF
cdr3_length: 16
d_call: -
v_call: TRBV7-3
j_call: TRBJ2-3

cdr3_aa: CASSLTGQGAGGELFF
cdr3_length: 16
d_call: TRBD1
v_call: TRBV11-2
j_call: TRBJ2-2

cdr3_aa: CASSQSGTRDPYEQYF
cdr3_length: 16
d_call: TRBD2
v_call: TRBV16
j_call: TRBJ2-7

cdr3_aa: CASSFSRDTQYF
cdr3_length: 12
d_call: -
v_call: TRBV7-8
j_call: TRBJ2-3

cdr3_aa: CASSVISGLAGGYTDTQYF
cdr3_length: 19
d_call: TRBD2
v_call: TRBV2
j_call: TRBJ2-3

cdr3_aa: CASSPTGLGFGYTF
cdr3_length: 14
d_call: TRBD1
v_call: TRBV27
j_call: TRBJ1-2

cdr3_aa: CASTVIGDTQYF
cdr3_length: 12
d_call: -
v_call: TRBV7-2
j_call: TRBJ2-3

cdr3_aa: CASSLETGEYNSPLHF
cdr3_length: 16
d_call: TRBD1
v_call: TRBV5-6
j_call: TRBJ1-6

cdr3_aa: CASSLIQGEKAFF
cdr3_length: 13
d_call: TRBD1
v_call: TRBV27
j_call: TRBJ1-1

cdr3_aa: CASLAEAGELFF
cdr3_length: 12
d_call: -
v_call: TRBV2
j_call: TRBJ2-2

cdr3_aa: CASSLTGVGPEAFF
cdr3_length: 14
d_call: TRBD1
v_call: TRBV7-9
j_call: TRBJ1-1

cdr3_aa: CASSYSRTAYNEQFF
cdr3_length: 15
d_call: -
v_call: TRBV6-5
j_call: TRBJ2-1

cdr3_aa: CASRERPPGNIQYF
cdr3_length: 14
d_call: -
v_call: TRBV6-6
j_call: TRBJ2-4

cdr3_aa: CASSPQGENTEAFF
cdr3_length: 14
d_call: TRBD1
v_call: TRBV14
j_call: TRBJ1-1

cdr3_aa: CASTRSGVQPQHF
cdr3_length: 13
d_call: -
v_call: TRBV2
j_call: TRBJ1-5

cdr3_aa: CASSSSLTGGPLYEQYF
cdr3_length: 17
d_call: TRBD1
v_call: TRBV7-4
j_call: TRBJ2-7

cdr3_aa: CASSLQGYEQFF
cdr3_length: 12
d_call: -
v_call: TRBV7-9
j_call: TRBJ2-1

cdr3_aa: CASYRGATDTQYF
cdr3_length: 13
d_call: TRBD1
v_call: TRBV10-2
j_call: TRBJ2-3

cdr3_aa: CASSQGPWGQALNTEAFF
cdr3_length: 18
d_call: TRBD1
v_call: TRBV4-1
j_call: TRBJ1-1

cdr3_aa: CASSYLQGAGLFNEQFF
cdr3_length: 17
d_call: TRBD1
v_call: TRBV7-9
j_call: TRBJ2-1

cdr3_aa: CASSYRDRGADTQYF
cdr3_length: 15
d_call: TRBD1
v_call: TRBV2
j_call: TRBJ2-3

cdr3_aa: CASSQLPGGRNEQYF
cdr3_length: 15
d_call: TRBD2
v_call: TRBV4-1
j_call: TRBJ2-7

cdr3_aa: CASSQEGAPHSGNTIYF
cdr3_length: 17
d_call: -
v_call: TRBV4-1
j_call: TRBJ1-3

cdr3_aa: CSVWGLGLDKNIQYF
cdr3_length: 15
d_call: -
v_call: TRBV29-1
j_call: TRBJ2-4

cdr3_aa: CAWSPDRGQTQYF
cdr3_length: 13
d_call: TRBD1
v_call: TRBV30
j_call: TRBJ2-5

cdr3_aa: CASSSLIEGLAGVNTGELFF
cdr3_length: 20
d_call: TRBD2
v_call: TRBV28
j_call: TRBJ2-2

cdr3_aa: CASSAADGSYEQYF
cdr3_length: 14
d_call: -
v_call: TRBV2
j_call: TRBJ2-7

cdr3_aa: CASSSSGTTHYEQYF
cdr3_length: 15
d_call: TRBD2
v_call: TRBV9
j_call: TRBJ2-7

cdr3_aa: CASEGGTIPGNEQFF
cdr3_length: 15
d_call: -
v_call: TRBV9
j_call: TRBJ2-1

cdr3_aa: CASSQDRQPAAYNEQFF
cdr3_length: 17
d_call: -
v_call: TRBV4-2
j_call: TRBJ2-1